The 6 T cell receptor beta chains below come from one sample, sequenced in a study of PD-L1 blockade in urothelial cancer. Data came from immunoSEQ multiplex PCR; TCRdb stores just in-frame clones and leaves some out. The sample has about 83,000 clones; about nine tenths are singletons. The material sequenced was PBMCs, taken around atezolizumab (anti-PD-L1) treatment. All receptors come from an older woman with urothelial cancer.

The chain links TRBV18 to TRBJ1-1; no definite D call. Germline V gives CDR1 KGHSH, CDR2 LQKENI. CDR3 length equals 13 residues. Trimming removed 0 bases at V and 7 bases at J, with 9 bases between. The DNA of the CDR3 is TGTGCCAGCTCACCACCCCAGGAGGGTGAAGCTTTCTTT. Amino acid sequence: CASSPPQEGEAFF.

The CDR3: CASSHTGSGGGNTIYF. The CDR3 region has the DNA TGCGCCAGCAGCCATACAGGGTCGGGGGGTGGAAACACCATATATTTT. The chain combines TRBV4-3 with TRBJ1-3, with TRBD1 as a possible D gene (6 bases). V lost 3 bases to trimming and J lost 3 bases, with 15 bases between them. This CDR3 is built from 16 residues. In germline, CDR1 is LGHNA, CDR2 YSLEER.

The chain is built from TRBV7-8 and TRBJ2-1, with TRBD2 matching 12 bases. CDR3 length equals 16 residues. V lost 5 bases and J lost 7; bases outside the gene matches: 9. CDR1 is SGHVS, CDR2 FQNEAQ, per germline. For the CDR3, the DNA is TGTGCCAGCAGCCCCGCCAGGACTAGCGGGATTAATGAGCAGTTCTTC. This gives the protein CASSPARTSGINEQFF.

The chain employs TRBV6-5 and TRBJ2-1; possibly TRBD2 for D (5 bases). The V end was cut by 1 base, the J end by 6 bases, with 7 bases between. CDR1 is MNHEY, CDR2 SVGAGI, per germline. The length of the CDR3 is 13 residues. The CDR3 region is CASSYLGLNEQFF. DNA for the CDR3: TGTGCCAGCAGTTACTTAGGACTCAATGAGCAGTTCTTC.

The chain has TRBV4-1 and TRBJ1-5, with TRBD1 matching 10 bases. This CDR3 is built from 16 residues. Germline assignment: CDR1 MGHRA and CDR2 YSYEKL. Unmatched junction bases numbered 6, after V lost 0 bases and J lost 7 bases. CDR3 DNA sequence: TGCGCCAGCAGCCAAGATCCGGGACAGGGGTGGCAGCCCCAGCATTTT. It is translated as CASSQDPGQGWQPQHF.

The chain links TRBV27 to TRBJ2-7; D is uncertain. This CDR3 region has 14 residues. CDR1 is MNHEY and CDR2 is SMNVEV in the germline V gene (reference sequence). V was clipped by 3 bases and J by 3 bases, with 12 bases between them. The CDR3: CASSFGGGLYEQYF. The CDR3 DNA is TGTGCCAGCAGTTTTGGTGGCGGCCTCTACGAGCAGTACTTC.